The clone carrying this T cell receptor beta chain has a handful of counts. The data belong to a study of T cells in Graves' hyperthyroidism and ophthalmopathy. From RNA transcripts, TCR beta CDR3 regions were amplified. HTBI primers drove first-round RT-PCR of the TCR CDR3. TCRdb redid the calling of the multiplex PCR reads with MiXCR, one entry per CDR3 protein. The sample includes roughly 580,000 distinct CDR3 sequences, around 13% of them seen just once. CDR3 length: 18 amino acids. CDR1 is SQVTM, CDR2 ANQGSEA, per germline. The J segment lost 0 bases and the V segment lost 0 bases, leaving 5 bases of the junction unmatched.

Sequencing used blood. V gene TRBV29-1 combines with J gene TRBJ2-6; 10 bases match TRBD1. The source of this sequence is a young woman with Graves' hyperthyroidism that later progressed to Graves' ophthalmopathy. As DNA, the CDR3 is TGCAGCGTTGAAGAATCCGGGACAGGGGTCTCTGGGGCCAACGTCCTGACTTTC. This translates into CSVEESGTGVSGANVLTF.